This record concerns one T cell receptor (beta chain) sequence. The CDR3 has 18 residues. The germline V gene has CDR1 MNHEY and CDR2 SMNVEV (reference sequence). V lost 4 bases and J lost 0; bases outside the gene matches: 12. With 60 Vbeta and 13 Jbeta primers, the PCR was carried out. Sequenced by immunoSEQ multiplex PCR; TCRdb stores in-frame clones only, minus some. The sample consists of roughly 180,000 clones, roughly four fifths of them appearing once. The entry originates in a study of cytomegalovirus exposure and HLA in healthy donors. The sample was PBMCs. The chain joins TRBV27 to TRBJ2-7, with TRBD1 matching over 10 bases. The TCR comes from a female donor in good health and CMV-seronegative. The CDR3 DNA reads TGTGCCAGCAGTTGGATGTCCGACAGGGGGCGACTCTCCTACGAGCAGTACTTC. As protein: CASSWMSDRGRLSYEQYF.